These T cell receptor beta chains were read from a single sample in a study of blood T cell repertoires in COVID-19. TCRdb's copy holds only in-frame clones and misses some; the assay was immunoSEQ multiplex PCR. Altogether fewer than 150,000 clones are present, more than 80% being singletons, with the ten largest covering 4.3%. Sequenced sample: peripheral blood. The receptors originated from a human donor in a cohort sampled during active COVID-19. The CDR3 runs from the conserved cysteine through the conserved F or W. The D gene is left open where the match is weak. Size is stated for part of the rows, as once, few or many counts, or as a class when the clone is expanded.

v_gene	j_gene	abundance	d_gene	CDR3aa	CDR3nt
TRBV6-6	TRBJ1-2	few	.	CASSYEEYGYTF	TGTGCCAGCAGTTACGAAGAGTATGGCTACACCTTC
TRBV4-3	TRBJ1-2	.	.	CASSQEGPGLRTYGYTF	TGCGCCAGCAGCCAAGAAGGGCCGGGACTGCGGACCTATGGCTACACCTTC
TRBV5-1	TRBJ1-1	.	TRBD1	CASSPPHRGGTEAFF	TGCGCCAGCAGCCCGCCCCACAGGGGGGGCACTGAAGCTTTCTTT
TRBV7-9	TRBJ2-3	.	.	CASSLGTTHTDTQYF	TGTGCCAGCAGCTTAGGAACTACCCACACAGATACGCAGTATTTT
TRBV19	TRBJ1-1	.	.	CASSIVFLGGTEAFF	TGTGCCAGTAGTATCGTTTTTCTGGGCGGGACTGAAGCTTTCTTT
TRBV5-1	TRBJ2-5	.	.	CASSPIEGEVATQYF	TGCGCCAGCAGCCCAATAGAGGGAGAGGTTGCGACCCAGTACTTC
TRBV5-1	TRBJ1-2	once	TRBD1	CASSLLGQGATLGGYTF	TGCGCCAGCAGCTTGCTGGGACAGGGCGCAACTCTTGGTGGCTACACCTTC
TRBV19	TRBJ2-3	.	.	CASSMWGADTQYF	TGTGCCAGTAGTATGTGGGGAGCAGATACGCAGTATTTT
TRBV5-5	TRBJ1-3	.	.	CASSSDTLSGNTIYF	TGTGCCAGCAGCTCGGACACTCTCTCTGGAAACACCATATATTTT
TRBV13	TRBJ1-3	.	.	CASSLDEGRRNTIYF	TGTGCCAGCAGCTTAGACGAAGGGAGACGAAACACCATATATTTT
TRBV12-3/TRBV12-4	TRBJ2-3	.	TRBD2	CASTRGGDTQYF	TGTGCCAGCACCCGGGGGGGGGATACGCAGTATTTT
TRBV13	TRBJ1-1	once	.	CASSVHLGPATEAFF	TGTGCCAGCAGCGTACATTTGGGGCCCGCCACTGAAGCTTTCTTT
TRBV5-6	TRBJ1-5	.	.	CASSLGPGSNQPQHF	TGTGCCAGCAGCTTGGGGCCAGGTTCCAATCAGCCCCAGCATTTT
TRBV24-1	TRBJ2-3	.	TRBD2	CATSRGGPGDTQYF	TGTGCCACCAGTCGGGGGGGGCCTGGCGATACGCAGTATTTT
TRBV7-2	TRBJ2-5	.	TRBD2	CASSLSSGKESQYF	TGTGCCAGCAGCTTAAGTAGCGGGAAAGAGTCCCAGTACTTC
TRBV6-2/TRBV6-3	TRBJ1-4	.	.	CASSSPVGGREKLFF	TGTGCCAGCAGTTCGCCGGTAGGAGGAAGAGAAAAACTGTTTTTT
TRBV9	TRBJ1-1	.	.	CASSVRQQSEAFF	TGTGCCAGCAGCGTAAGACAGCAGTCAGAAGCTTTCTTT
TRBV6-5	TRBJ2-2	few	TRBD2	CASRPMTSIGELFF	TGTGCCAGCAGACCCATGACTAGCATCGGGGAGCTGTTTTTT
TRBV29-1	TRBJ2-5	.	.	CSAKGIQETQYF	TGCAGCGCGAAGGGGATCCAAGAGACCCAGTACTTC
TRBV25-1	TRBJ2-1	.	.	CASSGLDRDYNEQFF	TGTGCCAGCAGTGGACTAGACAGGGACTACAATGAGCAGTTCTTC
TRBV15	TRBJ1-3	few	.	CATSRAEGMRGNTIYF	TGTGCCACCAGCAGAGCGGAGGGAATGAGAGGAAACACCATATATTTT
TRBV10-2	TRBJ1-4	.	.	CASSEGQGTNEKLFF	TGCGCCAGCAGTGAGGGGCAGGGAACTAATGAAAAACTGTTTTTT
TRBV2	TRBJ2-7	.	TRBD2	CASSEALAGLYEQYF	TGTGCCAGCAGTGAAGCGCTAGCGGGCCTGTACGAGCAGTACTTC
TRBV7-9	TRBJ1-2	.	.	CASSLRREDGYTF	TGTGCCAGCAGCTTAAGACGAGAGGATGGCTACACCTTC
TRBV18	TRBJ1-1	few	.	CASSRDMNTEAFF	TGTGCCAGCTCGCGAGACATGAACACTGAAGCTTTCTTT
TRBV7-2	TRBJ1-2	few	TRBD1	CASSQRRGGHGYTF	TGTGCCAGCAGCCAACGACGAGGGGGCCATGGCTACACCTTC
TRBV19	TRBJ2-7	.	TRBD1	CASSIDGTGDVRYEQYF	TGTGCCAGTAGTATAGATGGGACAGGGGACGTACGGTACGAGCAGTACTTC
TRBV6-2/TRBV6-3	TRBJ1-2	.	.	CASSFRTGTQGYGYTF	TGTGCCAGCAGTTTTCGGACGGGGACTCAAGGGTATGGCTACACCTTC
TRBV7-3	TRBJ1-1	few	.	CASSLEGRQAFF	TGTGCCAGCAGCCTCGAGGGTCGCCAAGCTTTCTTT
TRBV19	TRBJ2-3	.	TRBD2	CASRSPGLAAKDTQYF	TGTGCCAGTAGGAGCCCGGGACTAGCGGCGAAGGATACGCAGTATTTT
TRBV14	TRBJ1-1	.	.	CASSQESLRYTEAFF	TGTGCCAGCAGCCAAGAATCTCTCAGGTACACTGAAGCTTTCTTT
TRBV7-2	TRBJ1-2	.	TRBD1	CASSLGQGTGGYTF	TGTGCCAGCAGTCTGGGACAGGGTACGGGAGGCTACACCTTC
TRBV13	TRBJ1-1	.	.	CASKSVGRTEAFF	TGTGCCAGCAAATCGGTGGGGCGAACTGAAGCTTTCTTT
TRBV4-1	TRBJ2-1	.	.	CASSQVGQGTNEQFF	TGCGCCAGCAGCCAAGTGGGGCAGGGTACTAATGAGCAGTTCTTC
TRBV13	TRBJ1-4	.	.	CASSLEEGRADNEKLFF	TGTGCCAGCAGCTTAGAGGAGGGACGGGCCGATAATGAAAAACTGTTTTTT